The 21 T cell receptor beta chains in this list originate from one sample, sequenced in a study of early T cells in non-severe SARS-CoV-2 infection. TCRdb recomputed calls from the 5' RACE reads with MiXCR, one row per CDR3 protein. The sample includes about 46,000 distinct CDR3 sequences, roughly 5.7% of them seen just once. Source: whole blood, taken at baseline. Receptor source: an adult who was a healthcare worker with PCR-confirmed SARS-CoV-2 infection or an uninfected control (not recorded which).

This clonotype came up many times. As DNA, the CDR3 is TGCAGCGTTGTCACTAGCGGAAGCTCCTACAATGAGCAGTTCTTC. The encoded protein is CSVVTSGSSYNEQFF. This chain uses TRBV29-1 with TRBJ2-1; TRBD2 aligns across 8 bases. The germline V gene encodes CDR1 SQVTM and CDR2 ANQGSEA. V was clipped by 4 bases and J by 0 bases; unmatched bases: 5. This CDR3 has 15 residues.

This clonotype was observed at least ten times. The genes are TRBV20-1 and TRBJ2-7; D is unresolved. The CDR3 has 14 amino acids. Trimming removed 1 base at V and 3 bases at J, with 13 bases between. Per germline, CDR1 DFQATT and CDR2 SNEGSKA (reference sequence). CDR3 sequence reads: CSARGAGVIYEQYF. The CDR3 DNA reads as TGCAGTGCTAGAGGTGCAGGCGTCATCTACGAGCAGTACTTC.

This clonotype was counted many times. The V and J genes are TRBV23-1 and TRBJ2-7, with 7 bases matching TRBD1. TRBV23-1 falls under the ORF class, with uncertain function. The CDR3 consists of 15 residues. The V segment lost 8 bases and the J segment 7 bases; nucleotides outside the gene matches: 17. The CDR3 nucleotides are TGCGCCAGCCAAAAAACGAGACAGGGATTAAGGGAGCAGTACTTC. It translates to CASQKTRQGLREQYF.

This clonotype was seen at least ten times. The CDR3 DNA follows: TGCAGCGTTGGGGACAGGGGCCTTGAAGCTTTCTTT. Residues: CSVGDRGLEAFF. The gene calls are TRBV29-1 and TRBJ1-1; TRBD1 matches at 10 bases. Trimming cost V 4 bases and J 7 bases; bases outside gene matches: 3. CDR3 length: 12 amino acids. CDR1 is SQVTM and CDR2 is ANQGSEA in the germline V gene.

This clonotype was counted many times. The rearrangement links TRBV6-6 to TRBJ1-1; TRBD1 is a possible D gene (5 bases). This CDR3 region has 14 residues. CDR1 and CDR2 (germline): MNHNY, SVGAGI (reference sequence). The ends were cut back, 2 bases at V and 4 bases at J, with 11 bases in the middle. The CDR3 spells CASSYAGVGTEAFF. CDR3 in DNA: TGTGCCAGCAGTTACGCGGGGGTAGGCACTGAAGCTTTCTTT.

The chain employs TRBV10-3 and TRBJ2-5, with a weak D call TRBD2 (6 bases). Germline V lookup: CDR1 ENHRY, CDR2 SYGVKD. Trimming removed 4 bases from V and 5 bases from J, with 11 bases in between. The CDR3 is 13 amino acids. This CDR3 is CAISGSGGETQYF. In DNA form, the CDR3 reads TGTGCCATCAGTGGCTCTGGGGGGGAGACCCAGTACTTC.

This clonotype has at least ten counts. J is TRBJ2-1 and V is TRBV5-4; 7 nucleotides line up with TRBD2. Germline loops: CDR1 SGHNT, CDR2 YYREEE (reference sequence). CDR3 size: 16 residues. The DNA for the CDR3 is TGTGCTTGTGCGCCAGCAGCTTCCGGGACTACCTTCGGGCAGTTCTTC. Protein product: CACAPAASGTTFGQFF.

In its sample, this clonotype was seen many times. This sequence joins TRBV5-4 and TRBJ2-7; 10 bases are shared with TRBD1. This CDR3 has 16 amino acids. The germline V gene encodes CDR1 SGHNT and CDR2 YYREEE (reference sequence). V lost 5 bases, J lost 2 bases, and 10 bases stayed unmatched. The CDR3 sequence is CASSRPDRGITYEQYF. CDR3 nucleotide sequence: TGTGCCAGCAGTCGACCGGACAGGGGGATTACCTACGAGCAGTACTTC.

The gene calls are TRBV7-9 and TRBJ2-1; 8 bases are shared with TRBD2. The CDR3 runs to 17 residues. Losses at the gene ends were 1 base for V and 2 bases for J; bases not matched to a gene: 7. CDR1 and CDR2 from the germline V gene are SEHNR and FQNEAQ (reference sequence). Written as DNA, the CDR3 is TGTGCCAGCAGCTTAGAGCCACTAGCGGCAGCCTACAATGAGCAGTTCTTC. Amino acid sequence: CASSLEPLAAAYNEQFF.

Concerning this clonotype itself: A clone one base away is much larger, so this may be a read error. CDR3 region: CAGRWRSYNEQFF. Here the CDR3 DNA reads TGTGCCGGTAGGTGGAGGTCCTACAATGAGCAGTTCTTC. The J gene is TRBJ2-1, the V gene TRBV19, with D tentatively TRBD2 (5 bases). Germline V gives CDR1 LNHDA, CDR2 SQIVND (reference sequence). The CDR3 has 13 amino acids.

This clonotype showed up many times. The chain links TRBV3-1 to TRBJ1-1; TRBD1 matches 7 bases. Germline CDR1 reads LGHDT; CDR2 reads YNNKEL (reference sequence). The V and J ends lost 0 bases and 1 base, in that order; junction bases with no gene match: 8. The CDR3 runs 17 residues. The CDR3 here is CASSQDPPGQSNTEAFF. The CDR3 region has the DNA TGTGCCAGCAGCCAAGATCCCCCGGGACAGTCGAACACTGAAGCTTTCTTT.

The sample holds many counts of this clonotype. The rearrangement uses TRBV12-3 or TRBV12-4 and TRBJ2-1, with a tentative D call TRBD2 (5 bases). V was shortened by 3 bases and J by 8 bases, with 11 bases between the two germline ends. The CDR3 is 13 residues long. This CDR3 reads CASSFEGSDEQFF. CDR3 coding DNA: TGTGCCAGCAGTTTTGAGGGTAGCGATGAGCAGTTCTTC.

V and J are TRBV12-3 or TRBV12-4 and TRBJ1-2; D is uncertain. The CDR3 covers 14 residues. V was trimmed by 4 bases and J by 5 bases, leaving 14 bases between them. The CDR3, as DNA: TGTGCCAGCAGTTCCGGGCGCCTGGGGTATGGCTACACCTTC. It encodes CASSSGRLGYGYTF.

The table lists this clonotype with many counts. This sequence joins TRBV7-2 and TRBJ1-3; D call uncertain. The CDR3 runs 13 residues. The ends were cut back, 2 bases at V and 6 bases at J, with 8 bases in the middle. Germline assignment: CDR1 SGHTA and CDR2 FQGNSA. CDR3 nucleotides: TGTGCCAGCAGCTTACGGCGGTCAAACACCATATATTTT. Protein product: CASSLRRSNTIYF.

This clonotype came up a few times. V usage is TRBV27 and J usage is TRBJ2-7, with a possible D match to TRBD1 (6 bases). The CDR3 runs 14 residues. Germline-derived CDR1 and CDR2 are MNHEY and SMNVEV (reference sequence). Trimming took 5 bases from V and 2 from J, leaving 13 bases between them. The CDR3 coding sequence is TGTGCCAGCAGTCTACAGGGTCGAGCCTACGAGCAGTACTTC. This codes for CASSLQGRAYEQYF.

This clonotype was recorded many times. The J gene is TRBJ2-7, the V gene TRBV28; no reliable D call. Trimming shortened V by 1 base and J by 1 base, and 2 bases separated the two germline ends. Germline V CDR1 and CDR2: MDHEN, SYDVKM. The CDR3 is 12 residues long. CDR3 sequence (DNA): TGTGCCAGCAGTTTATTGTCCTACGAGCAGTACTTC. Protein product: CASSLLSYEQYF.

This clonotype has ten or more counts. The V gene is TRBV20-1, the J gene TRBJ2-5; the D gene is possibly TRBD2 (5 bases). Germline CDR1 and CDR2: DFQATT and SNEGSKA (reference sequence). This CDR3 region has 16 residues. The V and J ends lost 0 bases and 2 bases respectively, with 16 bases between them. This CDR3 reads CSARDHERSWQETQYF. The CDR3 nucleotides are TGCAGTGCTAGAGATCACGAGCGGAGTTGGCAAGAGACCCAGTACTTC.

In its sample, this clonotype was seen many times. The genes are TRBV11-2 and TRBJ2-2, with 10 bases aligning to TRBD2. Per the germline V gene, CDR1 is SGHAT and CDR2 is FQNNGV. The CDR3 is 18 residues long. J lost 4 bases, V lost 5 bases, and 13 bases had no gene match. CDR3 DNA sequence: TGTGCCAGCAGCCCAGCCCATAGCGGGAGGCCCCTCACCGGGGAGCTGTTTTTT. The encoded protein is CASSPAHSGRPLTGELFF. Combining the CDR3 with reference TRBV11-2 and TRBJ2-2 gives the whole variable domain EAGVAQSPRYKIIEKRQSVAFWCNPISGHATLYWYQQILGQGPKLLIQFQNNGVVDDSQLPKDRFSAERLKGVDSTLKIQPAKLEDSAVYLCASSPAHSGRPLTGELFFGEGSRLTVL.

This chain connects TRBV6-5 to TRBJ2-3, with 8 positions matching TRBD2. The CDR3 contains 19 residues. The germline V gene has CDR1 MNHEY and CDR2 SVGAGI. Germline trimming cut 2 bases from V and 1 base from J; bases unmatched to any gene: 14. DNA for the CDR3: TGTGCCAGCAGTTACCGCACCGGATCCGGGAGGGGAGGCACAGATACGCAGTATTTT. This encodes CASSYRTGSGRGGTDTQYF.

The chain links TRBV5-1 to TRBJ1-1, with TRBD1 matching 7 bases. From germline, CDR1 is SGHRS and CDR2 YFSETQ. The CDR3 has 15 residues. The V gene end was trimmed by 4 bases and the J gene end by 5 bases; junction bases not matched to a gene: 11. This chain's CDR3 is CASSRTGTVGTEAFF. Here the CDR3 DNA reads TGCGCCAGCAGCAGGACCGGGACAGTGGGGACTGAAGCTTTCTTT.

This clonotype has a count of ten or more. The rearrangement uses TRBV7-9 and TRBJ1-4; D not resolved. CDR1 SEHNR and CDR2 FQNEAQ come from the germline V gene (reference sequence). This CDR3 has 13 residues. Trimming shortened V by 2 bases and J by 7 bases, and 8 bases separated the two germline ends. CDR3 sequence reads: CASSLTQSEKLFF. CDR3 coding DNA: TGTGCCAGCAGCTTAACACAAAGTGAAAAACTGTTTTTT. Filled out from reference TRBV7-9 and TRBJ1-4, the complete variable domain reads DTGVSQNPRHKITKRGQNVTFRCDPISEHNRLYWYRQTLGQGPEFLTYFQNEAQLEKSRLLSDRFSAERPKGSFSTLEIQRTEQGDSAMYLCASSLTQSEKLFFGSGTQLSVL.